This is a list of T cell receptor beta chains from one sample in a study of T cells in Graves' hyperthyroidism and ophthalmopathy. MiXCR, applied by TCRdb to the multiplex PCR reads, yields one record per CDR3 protein. Among around 400,000 distinct CDR3 sequences listed, approximately 13% were seen once. Sequenced sample: blood. The receptor source for this set is a woman younger than 35 with Graves' hyperthyroidism. The CDR3 runs from the conserved cysteine through the conserved F or W. The order of the fields is J gene, D gene, clone size, V gene, CDR3 DNA, CDR3 protein. A D gene is named only where the DNA matches it firmly. Where a row states a size, it is once, few, many or the class of an expanded clone; other rows omit it.

>TRBJ2-7|-|-|TRBV5-8
TGTGCCAGCAGCTTGGTCCGCGAGCAGTACTTC
CASSLVREQYF
>TRBJ1-5|-|many|TRBV7-8
TGTGCCAGCAGCTTAGTGAGGGGGATGAATAGCAATCAGCCCCAGCATTTT
CASSLVRGMNSNQPQHF
>TRBJ1-1|-|many|TRBV5-1
TGCGCCAGCAGCCCACGACAGACCCTTATGAACACTGAAGCTTTCTTT
CASSPRQTLMNTEAFF
>TRBJ1-5|-|few|TRBV18
TGTGCCAGCTCGCGGGACAACGGCAATCAGCCCCAGCATTTT
CASSRDNGNQPQHF
>TRBJ2-5|-|few|TRBV7-2
TGTGCCAGCAGCCGGGGGCTAGGGCAAGAGACCCAGTACTTC
CASSRGLGQETQYF
>TRBJ2-3|-|many|TRBV11-2
TGTGCCAGCAGCTTAGAGGCAGCGAGCACAGATACGCAGTATTTT
CASSLEAASTDTQYF
>TRBJ2-2|-|-|TRBV7-9
TGTGCCAGCAGCTTAGTGGGCCCCAGTGAGCTGTTTTTT
CASSLVGPSELFF
>TRBJ2-7|-|many|TRBV3-1
TGTGCCAGCAGCCCGGGTCGGGACCCCTTGGGGGAGCAGTACTTC
CASSPGRDPLGEQYF
>TRBJ2-7|TRBD2|many|TRBV28
TGTGCCAGCAGTCCAAATAGCGGGAGCAGGCCCTACGAGCAGTACTTC
CASSPNSGSRPYEQYF
>TRBJ2-3|TRBD2|many|TRBV5-6
TGTGCCAGCAGCTGGGGGACTAGCGGGGGACGCGATACGCAGTATTTT
CASSWGTSGGRDTQYF
>TRBJ1-5|-|many|TRBV11-2
TGTGCCAGCAGCCAGACCGACGGCTATCAGCCCCAGCATTTT
CASSQTDGYQPQHF
>TRBJ1-1|TRBD1|-|TRBV4-1
TGCGCCAGCAGCCAATTGGACAGGGTCAAAGCTTTCTTT
CASSQLDRVKAFF
>TRBJ1-2|-|many|TRBV3-1
TGTGCCAGCAGTCCACAGGGCGGGGATGGCTACACCTTC
CASSPQGGDGYTF
>TRBJ2-2|TRBD2|-|TRBV9
TGTGCCAGCAGCCTAACGGGGGCAGGGGGCGGACTAGCGGATTCGACCGGGAAGCTGTTTTTT
CASSLTGAGGGLADSTGKLFF
>TRBJ2-4|TRBD1|many|TRBV18
TGTGCCAGCTCACAGGGGGCTGATCGAAACATTCAGTACTTC
CASSQGADRNIQYF
>TRBJ1-1|-|-|TRBV5-6
TGTGCCAGCAGCCCGGCGACAGGAACCTTGAACACTGAAGCTTTCTTT
CASSPATGTLNTEAFF
>TRBJ2-3|-|many|TRBV7-2
TGTGCCAGCAGCTTAGCCACCAGCCCTTCAAGAACGCAGTATTTT
CASSLATSPSRTQYF
>TRBJ1-5|-|few|TRBV3-1
TGTGCCAGCAGCCAAGGCCCCGCGGATCAGCCCCAGCATTTT
CASSQGPADQPQHF
>TRBJ1-5|-|many|TRBV4-1
TGCGCCAGCAGCTCCGCCTCGGGGGATCAGCCCCAGCATTTT
CASSSASGDQPQHF
>TRBJ1-1|-|-|TRBV6-2/TRBV6-3
TGTGCCAGCAGTTACTCGGGCGGGGCGAACACTGAAGCTTCCTTT
CASSYSGGANTEASF
>TRBJ2-5|-|many|TRBV2
TGTGCCAGCAGTGACCGACAGATCATAGGTCAAGAGACCCAGTACTTC
CASSDRQIIGQETQYF
>TRBJ2-7|-|many|TRBV6-2/TRBV6-3
TGTGCCAGCAGAGGTCTAGGCGTTTCCTACGAGCAGTACTTC
CASRGLGVSYEQYF
>TRBJ2-3|-|few|TRBV6-2/TRBV6-3
TGTGCCGGAGCCCCGGTGGGGCGCAGGGATACGCAGTATTTT
CAGAPVGRRDTQYF
>TRBJ1-3|-|-|TRBV28
TGTGCCAGCGGTTCATTGACAGTCTCTGGAAACACCATATATTTT
CASGSLTVSGNTIYF
>TRBJ2-5|-|-|TRBV5-1
TGCGCCAGCAGCTTGGAGTCTGGGGGTTCCGAGACCCAGTACTTC
CASSLESGGSETQYF
>TRBJ1-4|TRBD1|many|TRBV28
TGTGCCAGCAGTTTAGGGACAGGGGGAGGTGAAAAACTGTTTTTT
CASSLGTGGGEKLFF
>TRBJ2-7|TRBD1|many|TRBV13
TGTGCCAGCAGCCACAGAGGGACAGGGCTCCACGAGCAGTACTTC
CASSHRGTGLHEQYF
>TRBJ1-2|-|few|TRBV7-2
TGTGCCAGCAGCTTAGATAGGAGTGGCTACACCTTC
CASSLDRSGYTF
>TRBJ1-2|TRBD1|many|TRBV7-3
TGTGCCAGCAGCCCTCGACAGGGGTCATATGGCTACACCTTC
CASSPRQGSYGYTF
>TRBJ2-1|TRBD2|-|TRBV9
TGTGCCAGCAGCGCACAGATCGGGACTAGCGGGGGAGATGAGCAGTTCTTC
CASSAQIGTSGGDEQFF
>TRBJ2-7|TRBD2|many|TRBV9
TGTGCCAGCAGCGGGCGGGAGAACTCCTACGAGCAGTACTTC
CASSGRENSYEQYF
>TRBJ1-5|-|many|TRBV28
TGTGCCAGCAAGGGGGAGGGCAGCGGCAATCAGCCCCAGCATTTT
CASKGEGSGNQPQHF
>TRBJ1-5|-|-|TRBV6-1
TGTGGCAGCAGTGAATTGTTTTGGAGCAATCAGCCCCAGCATTTT
CGSSELFWSNQPQHF
>TRBJ2-7|-|many|TRBV6-1
TGTGCCAGCAGAAGGACATGGCGGGACGAGCAGTACTTC
CASRRTWRDEQYF
>TRBJ1-2|-|many|TRBV20-1
TGCAGTGCCGCCCGCCAGACGACCGGACCAGGCTACACCTTC
CSAARQTTGPGYTF
>TRBJ1-2|-|-|TRBV12-3/TRBV12-4
TGTGCCAGCAAAGAGGGGGCTAACTATGGCTACACCTTC
CASKEGANYGYTF
>TRBJ1-1|-|-|TRBV19
TGTGCCAGTAGTATTTGGGGGAGGGGAGCTTTCTTT
CASSIWGRGAFF
>TRBJ2-3|-|many|TRBV9
TGTGCCAGCAGCGTTTTGTCTTCTAGCACAGATACGCAGTATTTT
CASSVLSSSTDTQYF
>TRBJ2-7|TRBD1|many|TRBV12-3/TRBV12-4
TGTGCCAGCAGTAAAACAGGGGTGTACGAGCAGTACTTC
CASSKTGVYEQYF
>TRBJ2-2|-|many|TRBV29-1
TGCAGCGTTGAAGGGGACGGGATCACCGGGGAGCTGTTTTTT
CSVEGDGITGELFF
>TRBJ1-1|-|many|TRBV20-1
TGCAGTGCTAGAGGGGGGCGGCAGAACACTGAAGCTTTCTTT
CSARGGRQNTEAFF
>TRBJ1-5|TRBD1|many|TRBV20-1
TGCAGTGCTAGCCGTTCGGGACAGGGCCTCATCAATAGCAATCAGCCCCAGCATTTT
CSASRSGQGLINSNQPQHF
>TRBJ1-1|-|many|TRBV7-6
TGTGCCAGCAGCGCCCAGAGATACACTGAAGCTTTCTTT
CASSAQRYTEAFF
>TRBJ2-7|-|many|TRBV20-1
TGCAGTGGAACCGCTTCCTACGAGCAGTACTTC
CSGTASYEQYF
>TRBJ2-5|TRBD1|many|TRBV5-1
TGCGCCAGCAGCCCCGGGACAGAGGAGGAGACCCAGTACTTC
CASSPGTEEETQYF
>TRBJ1-4|-|-|TRBV20-1
TGCAGTGCCAGAGAGGGGGTTTTCGAAAAACTGTTTTTT
CSAREGVFEKLFF